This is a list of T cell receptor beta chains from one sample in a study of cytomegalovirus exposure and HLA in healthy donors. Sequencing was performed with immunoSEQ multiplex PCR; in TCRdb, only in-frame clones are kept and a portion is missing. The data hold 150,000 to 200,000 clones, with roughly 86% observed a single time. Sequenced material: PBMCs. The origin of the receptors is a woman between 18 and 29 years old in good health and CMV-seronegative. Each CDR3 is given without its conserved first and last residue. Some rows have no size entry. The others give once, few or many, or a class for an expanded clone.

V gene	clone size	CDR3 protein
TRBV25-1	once	ASSEYFGTGDDEQY
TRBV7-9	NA	ASSLEAGQLYGYT
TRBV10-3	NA	AISDGQMNTEAF
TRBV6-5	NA	ASSPLLTGSGGYT
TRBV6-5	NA	ASRGLAGAYEQY
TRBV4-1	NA	ASSQDSRSAPSNEQF
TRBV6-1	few	ASSQAGGLVVDTQY
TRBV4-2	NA	ASSPGTEETQY
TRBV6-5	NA	ASSYGRGGGYT
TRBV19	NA	ASSTPRSLNTQY
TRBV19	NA	ASSTTSGAGAYNEQF
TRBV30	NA	AWSAGEHQPQH
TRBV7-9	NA	ASTDRSTDTQY
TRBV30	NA	AWRQMETQY
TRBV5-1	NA	ASSFLERGLQETQY
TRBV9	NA	ASSADRGTNEKLF
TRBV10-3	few	AISGGLNEKLF
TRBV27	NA	ASRPGTASNQPQH
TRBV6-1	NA	ASRSSGGPYNEQF
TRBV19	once	ASSPSGRARKTQY
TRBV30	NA	AWSQPPGLGYT
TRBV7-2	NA	ASSLAVLRGVWEKVADTQY
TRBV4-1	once	ASSQDSGRGLGTGELF
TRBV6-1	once	ASSDHTLAGADTQY
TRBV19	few	ASSTELNTEAF
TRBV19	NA	ASTTRNRQGNEQF
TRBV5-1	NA	ASSLGLAGGAYEQY
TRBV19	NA	ASSIDRGGTPTDTQY
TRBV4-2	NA	ASSQGAGGATYEQY
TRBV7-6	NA	ASSATGGNQPQH
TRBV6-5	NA	ASSRTSGSTTQY
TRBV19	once	ASSHPGQANTEAF
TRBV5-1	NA	ASSLGAPRAPKQF
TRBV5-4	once	ASSLDTAYEQY